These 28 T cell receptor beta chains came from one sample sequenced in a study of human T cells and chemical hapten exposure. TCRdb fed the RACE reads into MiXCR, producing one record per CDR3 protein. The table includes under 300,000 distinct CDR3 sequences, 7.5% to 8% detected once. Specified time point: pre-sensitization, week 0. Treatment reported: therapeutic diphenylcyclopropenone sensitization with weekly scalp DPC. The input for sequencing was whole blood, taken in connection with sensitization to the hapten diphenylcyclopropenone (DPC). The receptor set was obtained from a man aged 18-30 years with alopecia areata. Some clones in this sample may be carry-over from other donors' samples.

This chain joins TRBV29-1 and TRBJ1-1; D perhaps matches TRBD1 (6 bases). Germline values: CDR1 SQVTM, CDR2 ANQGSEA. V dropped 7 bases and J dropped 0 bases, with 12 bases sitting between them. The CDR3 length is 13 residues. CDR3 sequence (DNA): TGCAGCGGCGACAGGTACATGAACACTGAAGCTTTCTTT. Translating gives CSGDRYMNTEAFF. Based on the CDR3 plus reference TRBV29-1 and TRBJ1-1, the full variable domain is SAVISQKPSRDICQRGTSLTIQCQVDSQVTMMFWYRQQPGQSLTLIATANQGSEATYESGFVIDKFPISRPNLTFSTLTVSNMSPEDSSIYLCSGDRYMNTEAFFGQGTRLTVV.

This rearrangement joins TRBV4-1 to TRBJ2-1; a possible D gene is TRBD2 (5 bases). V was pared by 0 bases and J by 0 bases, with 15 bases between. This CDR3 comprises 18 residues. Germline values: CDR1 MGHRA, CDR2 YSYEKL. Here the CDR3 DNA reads TGCGCCAGCAGCCAAGATCTGTCCCGGACTCCCTCCTACAATGAGCAGTTCTTC. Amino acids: CASSQDLSRTPSYNEQFF.

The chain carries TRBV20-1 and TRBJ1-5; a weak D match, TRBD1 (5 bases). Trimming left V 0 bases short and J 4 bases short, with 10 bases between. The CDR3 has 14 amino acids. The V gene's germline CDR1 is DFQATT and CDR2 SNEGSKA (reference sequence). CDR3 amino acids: CSARDLPGNQPQHF. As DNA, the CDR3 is TGCAGTGCTAGAGATCTCCCAGGGAATCAGCCCCAGCATTTT.

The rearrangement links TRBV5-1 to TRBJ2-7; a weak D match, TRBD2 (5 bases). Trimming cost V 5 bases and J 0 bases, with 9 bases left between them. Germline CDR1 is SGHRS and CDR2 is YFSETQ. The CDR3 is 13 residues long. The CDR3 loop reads CASSREPSYEQYF. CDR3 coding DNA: TGCGCCAGCAGTCGGGAACCCTCCTACGAGCAGTACTTC.

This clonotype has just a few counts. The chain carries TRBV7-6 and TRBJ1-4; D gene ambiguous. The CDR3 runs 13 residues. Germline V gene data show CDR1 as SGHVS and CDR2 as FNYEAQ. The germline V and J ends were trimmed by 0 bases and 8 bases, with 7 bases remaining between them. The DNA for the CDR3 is TGTGCCAGCAGCTTAGCTGAGGTGGAAAAACTGTTTTTT. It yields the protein CASSLAEVEKLFF.

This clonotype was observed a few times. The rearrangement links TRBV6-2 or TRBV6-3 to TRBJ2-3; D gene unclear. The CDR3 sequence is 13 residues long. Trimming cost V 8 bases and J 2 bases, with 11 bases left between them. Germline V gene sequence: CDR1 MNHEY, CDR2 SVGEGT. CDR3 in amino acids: CASAESHTDTQYF. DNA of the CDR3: TGTGCCAGCGCGGAGTCTCACACAGATACGCAGTATTTT.

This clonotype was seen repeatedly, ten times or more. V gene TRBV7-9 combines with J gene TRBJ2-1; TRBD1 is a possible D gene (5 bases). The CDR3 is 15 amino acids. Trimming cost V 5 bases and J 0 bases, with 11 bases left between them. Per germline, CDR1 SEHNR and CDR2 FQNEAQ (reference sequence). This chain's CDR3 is CASSPDRLSYNEQFF. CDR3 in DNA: TGTGCCAGCAGCCCAGACAGACTCTCCTACAATGAGCAGTTCTTC.

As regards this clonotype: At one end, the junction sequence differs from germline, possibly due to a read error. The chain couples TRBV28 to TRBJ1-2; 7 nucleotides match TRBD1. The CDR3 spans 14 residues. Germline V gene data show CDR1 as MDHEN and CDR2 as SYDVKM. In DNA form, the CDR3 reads TGTGCCAGCAGTACCCCGACAGGGACCTATGGCTTCACCTTC. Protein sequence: CASSTPTGTYGFTF.

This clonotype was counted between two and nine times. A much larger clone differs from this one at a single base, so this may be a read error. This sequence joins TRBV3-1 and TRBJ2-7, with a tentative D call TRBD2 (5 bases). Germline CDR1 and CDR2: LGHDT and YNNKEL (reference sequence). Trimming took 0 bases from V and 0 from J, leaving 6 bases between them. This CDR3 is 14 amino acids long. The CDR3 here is CASSQDSGSYEQYF. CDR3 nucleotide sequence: TGTGCCAGCAGCCAAGACAGCGGCTCCTACGAGCAGTACTTC.

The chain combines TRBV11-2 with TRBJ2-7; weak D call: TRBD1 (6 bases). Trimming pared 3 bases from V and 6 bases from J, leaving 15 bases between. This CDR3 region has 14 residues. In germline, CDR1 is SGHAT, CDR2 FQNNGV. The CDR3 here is CASSLGTGIGEQYV. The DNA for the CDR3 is TGTGCCAGCAGCTTGGGAACAGGGATCGGCGAGCAGTACGTC.

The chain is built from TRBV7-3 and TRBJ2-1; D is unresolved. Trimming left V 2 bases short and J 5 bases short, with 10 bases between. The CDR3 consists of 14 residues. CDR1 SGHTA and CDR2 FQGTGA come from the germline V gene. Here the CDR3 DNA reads TGTGCCAGCAGCTTACAGGCTAGAGACAATGAGCAGTTCTTC. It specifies CASSLQARDNEQFF.

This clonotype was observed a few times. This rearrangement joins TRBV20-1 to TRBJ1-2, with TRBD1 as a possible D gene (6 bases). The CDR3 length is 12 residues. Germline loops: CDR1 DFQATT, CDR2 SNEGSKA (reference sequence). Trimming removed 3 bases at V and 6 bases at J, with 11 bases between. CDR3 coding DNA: TGCAGTGCTAGTTCCCAGGGGCATGGCTACACCTTC. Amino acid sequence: CSASSQGHGYTF.

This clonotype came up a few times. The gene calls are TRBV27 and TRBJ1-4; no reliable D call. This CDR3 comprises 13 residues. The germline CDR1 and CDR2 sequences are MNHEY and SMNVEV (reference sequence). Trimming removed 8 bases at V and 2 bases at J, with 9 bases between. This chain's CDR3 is CASGRFTNEKLFF. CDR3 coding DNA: TGTGCCAGCGGCAGGTTCACTAATGAAAAACTGTTTTTT.

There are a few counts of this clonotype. This CDR3 reads CASSPQEGQGYEQYV. In DNA form, the CDR3 reads TGTGCCAGCTCACCACAGGAGGGACAGGGTTACGAGCAGTACGTC. The chain links TRBV18 to TRBJ2-7, with 9 bases fitting TRBD1. The CDR3 extends over 15 amino acids. Germline-derived CDR1 and CDR2 are KGHSH and LQKENI. V was clipped by 1 base and J by 4 bases; unmatched bases: 5.

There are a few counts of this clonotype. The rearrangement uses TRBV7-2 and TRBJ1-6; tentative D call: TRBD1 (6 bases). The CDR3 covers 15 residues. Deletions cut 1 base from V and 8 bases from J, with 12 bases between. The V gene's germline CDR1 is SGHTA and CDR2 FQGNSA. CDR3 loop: CASSLVEQGYSPLHF. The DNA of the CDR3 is TGTGCCAGCAGCTTAGTAGAACAGGGATATTCACCCCTCCACTTT.

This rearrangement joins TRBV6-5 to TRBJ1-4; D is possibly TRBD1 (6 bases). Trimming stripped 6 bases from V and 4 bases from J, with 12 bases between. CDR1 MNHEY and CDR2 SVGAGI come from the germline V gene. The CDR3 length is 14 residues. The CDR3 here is CASSAGEYNEKLFF. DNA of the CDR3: TGTGCCAGCAGCGCAGGGGAATATAATGAAAAACTGTTTTTT.

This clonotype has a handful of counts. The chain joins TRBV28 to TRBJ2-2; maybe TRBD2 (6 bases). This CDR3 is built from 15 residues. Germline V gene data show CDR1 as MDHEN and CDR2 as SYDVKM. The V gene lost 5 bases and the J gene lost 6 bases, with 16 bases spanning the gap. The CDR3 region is CASSGPYRGAGELFF. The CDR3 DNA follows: TGTGCCAGCAGTGGACCCTACCGCGGGGCCGGGGAGCTGTTTTTT.

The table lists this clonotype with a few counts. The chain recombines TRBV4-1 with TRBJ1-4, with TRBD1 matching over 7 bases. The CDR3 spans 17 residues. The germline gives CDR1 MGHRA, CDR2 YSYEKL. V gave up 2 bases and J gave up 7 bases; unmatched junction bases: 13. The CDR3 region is CASSQNQGGAPGEKLFF. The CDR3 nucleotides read TGCGCCAGCAGCCAAAACCAAGGGGGCGCCCCGGGTGAAAAACTGTTTTTT.

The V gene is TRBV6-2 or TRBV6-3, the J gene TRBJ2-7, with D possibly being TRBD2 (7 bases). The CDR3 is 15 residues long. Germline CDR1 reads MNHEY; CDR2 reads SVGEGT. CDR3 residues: CASRSSRGGSYEQHV. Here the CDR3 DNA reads TGTGCCAGCAGGAGTTCTAGGGGGGGATCCTACGAGCAGCACGTC.

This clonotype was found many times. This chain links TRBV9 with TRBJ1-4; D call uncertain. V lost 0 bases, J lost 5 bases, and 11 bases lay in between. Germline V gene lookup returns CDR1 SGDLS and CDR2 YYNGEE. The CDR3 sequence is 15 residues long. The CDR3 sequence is CASSVGRQANEKLFF. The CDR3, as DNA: TGTGCCAGCAGCGTAGGGAGGCAGGCGAATGAAAAACTGTTTTTT.

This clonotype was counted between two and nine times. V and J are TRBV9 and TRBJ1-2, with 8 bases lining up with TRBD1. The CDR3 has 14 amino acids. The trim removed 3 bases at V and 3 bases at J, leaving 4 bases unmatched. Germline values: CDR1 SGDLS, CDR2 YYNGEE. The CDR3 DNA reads TGTGCCAGCAGCGCAGGACAGGGAGACTATGGCTACACCTTC. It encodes CASSAGQGDYGYTF.

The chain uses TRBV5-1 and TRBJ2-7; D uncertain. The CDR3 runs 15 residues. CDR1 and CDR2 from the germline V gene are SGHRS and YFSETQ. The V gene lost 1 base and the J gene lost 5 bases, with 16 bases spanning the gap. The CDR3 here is CASSLRPVPGDEQYF. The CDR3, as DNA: TGCGCCAGCAGCTTGAGGCCAGTTCCTGGGGACGAGCAGTACTTC.

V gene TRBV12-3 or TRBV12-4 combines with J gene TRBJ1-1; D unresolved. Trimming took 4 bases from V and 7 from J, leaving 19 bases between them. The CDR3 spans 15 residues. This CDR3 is CASSWQEGGRGEAFF. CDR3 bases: TGTGCCAGCAGTTGGCAAGAAGGAGGCCGAGGTGAAGCTTTCTTT.

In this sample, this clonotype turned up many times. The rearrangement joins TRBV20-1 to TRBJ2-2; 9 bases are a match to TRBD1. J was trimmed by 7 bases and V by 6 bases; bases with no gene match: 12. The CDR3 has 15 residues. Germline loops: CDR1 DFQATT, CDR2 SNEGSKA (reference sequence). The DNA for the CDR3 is TGCAGTGCCAGATACCGGGACAGGGTCAGCGGGGAGCTGTTTTTT. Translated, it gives CSARYRDRVSGELFF.

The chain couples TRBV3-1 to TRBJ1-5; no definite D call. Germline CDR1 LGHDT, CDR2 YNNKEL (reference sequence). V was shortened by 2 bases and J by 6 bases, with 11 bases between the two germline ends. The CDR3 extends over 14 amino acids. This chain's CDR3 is CASSQSGASQPQHF. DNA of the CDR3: TGTGCCAGCAGCCAATCGGGTGCGAGTCAGCCCCAGCATTTT.

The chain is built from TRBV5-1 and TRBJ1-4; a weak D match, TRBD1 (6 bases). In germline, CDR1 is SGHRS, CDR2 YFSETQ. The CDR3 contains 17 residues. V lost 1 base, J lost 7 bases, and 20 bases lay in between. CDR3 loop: CASSLRPPLGAGEKLFF. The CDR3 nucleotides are TGCGCCAGCAGCTTGCGACCGCCTCTGGGGGCTGGTGAAAAACTGTTTTTT. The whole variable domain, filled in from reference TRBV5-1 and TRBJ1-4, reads KAGVTQTPRYLIKTRGQQVTLSCSPISGHRSVSWYQQTPGQGLQFLFEYFSETQRNKGNFPGRFSGRQFSNSRSEMNVSTLELGDSALYLCASSLRPPLGAGEKLFFGSGTQLSVL.

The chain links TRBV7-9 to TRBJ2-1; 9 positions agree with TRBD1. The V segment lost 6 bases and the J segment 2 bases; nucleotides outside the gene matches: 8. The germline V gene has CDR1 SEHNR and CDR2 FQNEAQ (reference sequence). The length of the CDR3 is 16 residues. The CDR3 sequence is CASSLGQGVPYNEQFF. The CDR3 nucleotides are TGTGCCAGCAGTTTGGGACAGGGTGTTCCCTACAATGAGCAGTTCTTC.

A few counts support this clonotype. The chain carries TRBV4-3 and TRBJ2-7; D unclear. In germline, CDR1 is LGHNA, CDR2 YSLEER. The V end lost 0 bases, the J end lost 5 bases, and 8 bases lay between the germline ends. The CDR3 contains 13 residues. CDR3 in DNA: TGCGCCAGCAGCCAAGAGGTAGGGAACGAGCAGTACTTC. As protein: CASSQEVGNEQYF.